This entry features one TCR beta chain sequence. The clone's antigen remains unknown. No much larger clone is present one base from it, and per-base qualities are unavailable. V is cut by 1 base and J by 6 bases, and the space between the germline ends is 8 bases. The CDR3 has 14 amino acids, counting the end cysteine and phenylalanine. Only the CDR3 portion is preserved as DNA: 42 bases, with reading frame beginning at the first base. CDR1 and CDR2, per the germline V gene, are SGDLS and YYNGEE. Donors were about 36 systemically healthy Caucasian individuals from Russia aged 6 to 90 years. Roughly 9 milliliters of peripheral blood were drawn from each donor into EDTA-treated Vacutainer tubes. PBMCs were isolated by Ficoll-Paque density-gradient centrifugation, with at least 6 million obtained per sample. Total RNA was extracted from PBMCs with Trizol reagent, with at least 6 micrograms obtained per sample. For every donor, flow cytometry on a PBMC aliquot measured the percentage of naive CD45RAhigh/CD27high T cells.

The data derive from a study of blood T cells in healthy people across ages (dated by TCRdb to the mid-2010s). For the wider study: In model experiments, roughly one uniquely barcoded TCR beta cDNA molecule per two T cells was captured by template switching. Using deep sequencing normalized with unique cDNA molecular identifiers, the study measured how TCR beta repertoire diversity changes with age. The donors were split into four age groups: young (average about 16 years), middle-aged (39), aged (about 56) and long-lived (approximately 80). To avoid experimental bias, donors of different ages were distributed randomly across sequencing lanes. For two donors (one aged 18 to 30 and one aged 80 or older), the study analyzed two additional independent replicas of 1 million unique cDNA reads from the same blood draw.

Study-level results and caveats: The percentage of naive T cells measured by flow cytometry correlated strongly with observed TCR beta diversity. Donor CMV infection status was unknown, potentially confounding age-related changes in expanded clonotypes. Conclusive comparison of naive and antigen-experienced compartments was prevented by the profiling of bulk unsorted PBMCs. Estimates of total diversity based on one million sequenced T cells were considered lower bounds and underestimates. Observed TCR beta diversity per million T cells fell roughly linearly with age, and a significant reduction was already apparent by age around 44. Compared with the aged group, more naive CD4+ T cells, fewer expanded clones and increased TCR diversity were shown by the long-lived group, suggesting age selection.

Receptor libraries were prepared by 5' RACE. Sequenced on an Illumina HiSeq 2500. A second about 6 to 11 cycle PCR used a sample-barcoded 5' primer and a J-beta primer mix. Each TCR beta cDNA molecule received a unique molecular identifier from a template-switch 5' adaptor carrying 12 random nucleotides. Each sample yielded at least 2.5 million CDR3-containing paired-end reads. First-strand cDNA synthesis was performed from all RNA using the Mint cDNA synthesis kit, with priming by a TRBC-specific oligonucleotide. Following uracil-DNA glycosylase treatment, a first 18-cycle PCR with universal primers M1SS and BC2_uni_R was performed on all cDNA. In the paper's pipeline: For normalization, 1 million high-quality reads, each with a distinct molecular identifier, were randomly selected from each sample. Reads with shared molecular identifiers were discarded instead of being binned into consensus sequences. MiTCR, run with a Q25 quality threshold and the strictest error-elimination algorithm, handled CDR3 identification, clonotype clustering and error correction. A nonparametric unseen species model with Euler transformation was used to estimate a lower bound on total TCR beta diversity. Clones were called with MiXCR by TCRdb after fastp trimmed the public reads at Q25, and only in-frame beta chains were retained. Records with the same CDR3 protein are collapsed into one entry carrying the most frequent genes and DNA. The V and J calls were not made by the authors but by TCRdb's processing. For this sample there are 600,000 or so distinct CDR3 sequences; less than 60% appear just once. Jointly, the top ten make up around 23% of the sample.

The sequence is built from TRBV9 and TRBJ1-6, and the D gene may be TRBD1, 5 bases matching. The sequencing input was blood. This sequence was found in a man older than 75 in good health. In nucleotides, the sequence is TGTGCCAGCAGCGTACGGGGGGGTAATTCACCCCTCCACTTT. It codes for CASSVRGGNSPLHF.